Following are 21 T cell receptor beta chains from one sample sequenced in a study of blood T cells in healthy people across ages. It was with a sample-barcoded 5' primer and a J-beta primer mix that a second PCR of roughly 7 to 12 cycles was run. TCRdb itself ran the 5' RACE reads through MiXCR, one entry per CDR3 protein. The data show hundreds of thousands of distinct CDR3 sequences, with approximately 44% seen just once and about 21% held by the top ten. The sample comprised blood. The receptors stem from a man in his sixties in good health.

This clonotype was recorded only once. The rearrangement joins TRBV20-1 to TRBJ1-1; D is unresolved. Germline assignment: CDR1 DFQATT and CDR2 SNEGSKA (reference sequence). This CDR3 comprises 15 residues. The ends were cut back, 5 bases at V and 1 base at J, with 17 bases in the middle. In DNA form, the CDR3 reads TGCAGTGCTCCGAATCTCCGTGGGAAGAACACTGAAGCTTTCTTT. This codes for CSAPNLRGKNTEAFF.

The rearrangement uses TRBV7-9 and TRBJ2-7; a weak D match, TRBD1 (5 bases). The CDR3 runs 13 residues. V lost 7 bases, J lost 0 bases, and 10 bases lay in between. The germline V gene has CDR1 SEHNR and CDR2 FQNEAQ (reference sequence). The CDR3 DNA reads TGTGCCAGCAACGTACAGGTCTCCTACGAGCAGTACTTC. This sequence encodes CASNVQVSYEQYF.

The chain couples TRBV6-1 to TRBJ1-1; D is possibly TRBD1 (5 bases). The CDR3 runs to 12 residues. Trimming took 8 bases from V and 7 from J, leaving 14 bases between them. Germline V gene lookup returns CDR1 MNHNS and CDR2 SASEGT. CDR3 bases: TGTGCCAGCGCCGCCGGGACTTATGAAGCTTTCTTT. Protein product: CASAAGTYEAFF.

The rearrangement joins TRBV27 to TRBJ1-1; D not resolved. Germline-derived CDR1 and CDR2 are MNHEY and SMNVEV (reference sequence). The CDR3 length is 13 residues. Trimming stripped 6 bases from V and 3 bases from J, with 11 bases between. CDR3 DNA sequence: TGTGCCAGCAGCACCCGACGGGACACTGAAGCTTTCTTT. This encodes CASSTRRDTEAFF.

V and J are TRBV20-1 and TRBJ2-5, with 7 bases that match TRBD1. The assigned J gene may be wrong: the sequence end matches TRBJ2-7 better. Germline lookup yields CDR1 DFQATT and CDR2 SNEGSKA (reference sequence). The CDR3 has 13 amino acids. The CDR3 DNA is TGCAGTGCTAGAGATGACAGGGACTACGAGCAGTACTTC. Protein: CSARDDRDYEQYF.

This rearrangement joins TRBV5-1 to TRBJ2-1; 8 nucleotides line up with TRBD2. Trimming at V came to 6 bases and at J to 0 bases, leaving 8 bases not matched to a gene. The CDR3 runs to 16 residues. In germline, CDR1 is SGHRS, CDR2 YFSETQ. The CDR3 sequence is CASKTLAGISYNEQFF. Here the CDR3 DNA reads TGCGCCAGCAAAACCTTAGCGGGGATCTCCTACAATGAGCAGTTCTTC.

This rearrangement joins TRBV6-2 or TRBV6-3 to TRBJ1-5, with D unresolved. Germline loops: CDR1 MNHEY, CDR2 SVGEGT. The V end lost 2 bases, the J end lost 1 base, and 9 bases lay between the germline ends. The CDR3 extends over 15 amino acids. CDR3 in amino acids: CASSYAGGSNQPQHF. Here the CDR3 DNA reads TGTGCCAGCAGTTACGCGGGAGGGAGCAATCAGCCCCAGCATTTT.

This clonotype was detected a few times. V usage is TRBV3-1 and J usage is TRBJ1-1; no definite D call. The germline V gene encodes CDR1 LGHDT and CDR2 YNNKEL (reference sequence). V dropped 7 bases and J dropped 0 bases, with 6 bases sitting between them. This CDR3 is built from 12 residues. The DNA for the CDR3 is TGTGCCAGCATATCGATGAACACTGAAGCTTTCTTT. Translated: CASISMNTEAFF.

The genes are TRBV20-1 and TRBJ2-3, with TRBD1 identical over 7 bases. Losses at the gene ends were 6 bases for V and 1 base for J; bases not matched to a gene: 10. The V gene's germline CDR1 is DFQATT and CDR2 SNEGSKA (reference sequence). The length of the CDR3 is 15 residues. The CDR3 loop is CSAQDRVRGTDTQYF. Here the CDR3 DNA reads TGCAGTGCCCAAGACAGGGTAAGGGGCACAGATACGCAGTATTTT.

This clonotype has only a few counts. The rearrangement uses TRBV25-1 and TRBJ1-2; D gene uncertain. The germline CDR1 and CDR2 sequences are MGHDK and SYGVNS. The CDR3 totals 12 residues. Trimming pared 10 bases from V and 5 bases from J, leaving 14 bases between. The CDR3 nucleotides are TGTGCCACTGGAGGCGTCCAGTATGGCTACACCTTC. Translation: CATGGVQYGYTF.

This clonotype was detected once. This chain connects TRBV28 to TRBJ2-7, with 7 positions matching TRBD1. The CDR3 consists of 16 residues. V trimming: 5 bases; J trimming: 7 bases; junction bases outside the gene matches: 17. Germline CDR1 is MDHEN and CDR2 is SYDVKM. Here the CDR3 reads CASSTDRAFRNNEQYF. As DNA, the CDR3 is TGTGCCAGCAGTACCGACAGGGCATTTAGGAACAATGAGCAGTACTTC. The full variable domain, completed using reference TRBV28 and TRBJ2-7, is DVKVTQSSRYLVKRTGEKVFLECVQDMDHENMFWYRQDPGLGLRLIYFSYDVKMKEKGDIPEGYSVSREKKERFSLILESASTNQTSMYLCASSTDRAFRNNEQYFGPGTRLTVT.

This clonotype was seen a few times. The chain carries TRBV7-9 and TRBJ2-7; tentative D call: TRBD1 (6 bases). Trimming took 5 bases from V and 5 from J, leaving 19 bases between them. The CDR3 contains 15 residues. Germline loops: CDR1 SEHNR, CDR2 FQNEAQ (reference sequence). The CDR3 here is CASSPQTGRWDEQYF. The CDR3 DNA sequence: TGTGCCAGCAGCCCGCAGACAGGTCGTTGGGACGAGCAGTACTTC.

V usage is TRBV20-1 and J usage is TRBJ2-5; no firm D call. The CDR3 contains 11 residues. Germline CDR1 DFQATT, CDR2 SNEGSKA (reference sequence). V was shortened by 1 base and J by 11 bases, with 11 bases between the two germline ends. The CDR3 DNA reads as TGCAGTGCTAGAGGAGGTCTGGGGCAGTACTTC. Translation gives CSARGGLGQYF.

The J gene is TRBJ2-7, the V gene TRBV5-5; D perhaps matches TRBD1 (6 bases). The germline CDR1 and CDR2 sequences are SGHKS and YYEKEE (reference sequence). The V and J ends lost 7 bases and 0 bases respectively, with 17 bases between them. This CDR3 has 15 amino acids. The CDR3 region is CASGEFQDSSYEQYF. The CDR3 DNA reads TGTGCCAGCGGCGAATTCCAGGACAGCTCCTACGAGCAGTACTTC.

This sequence joins TRBV4-1 and TRBJ2-1; 9 positions agree with TRBD1. Germline CDR1 MGHRA, CDR2 YSYEKL. V lost 0 bases to trimming and J lost 5 bases; unmatched junction nucleotides: 8. The CDR3 extends over 17 amino acids. CDR3 nucleotides: TGCGCCAGCAGCCAAGATCGGGACAGGGCACGGCACAATGAGCAGTTCTTC. Translation gives CASSQDRDRARHNEQFF.

The rearrangement links TRBV27 to TRBJ2-1; tentative D call: TRBD1 (6 bases). Per germline, CDR1 MNHEY and CDR2 SMNVEV (reference sequence). Trimming shortened V by 5 bases and J by 8 bases, and 13 bases separated the two germline ends. The CDR3 length is 13 residues. In DNA, the CDR3 is TGTGCCAGCAGTGTATTACAGGGCTATGAGCAGTTCTTC. Translating gives CASSVLQGYEQFF.

This clonotype was counted only a few times. V and J are TRBV7-9 and TRBJ1-2, with TRBD1 matching over 7 bases. The germline V gene encodes CDR1 SEHNR and CDR2 FQNEAQ (reference sequence). The CDR3 length is 15 residues. With 0 bases clipped from V and 7 bases from J, the junction kept 8 bases outside the gene matches. CDR3 sequence: CASSLAGTEGGGYTF. The CDR3 nucleotides are TGTGCCAGCAGCTTAGCCGGGACAGAGGGAGGTGGCTACACCTTC.

To note about this clonotype: This clone may be a read error of a much larger clone one base away. The genes are TRBV6-2 or TRBV6-3 and TRBJ1-1; D uncertain. The CDR3 loop spans 13 amino acids. From germline, CDR1 is MNHEY and CDR2 SVGEGT. The chain's CDR3 is CANSYSRATEAFF. In nucleotides, the CDR3 is TGTGCCAACAGTTACTCAAGGGCCACTGAAGCTTTCTTT.

This clonotype was observed a handful of times. This sequence joins TRBV4-3 and TRBJ2-1; 9 positions match TRBD2. The length of the CDR3 is 14 residues. The germline gives CDR1 LGHNA, CDR2 YSLEER. V dropped 4 bases and J dropped 8; count of bases not matched to a gene: 6. DNA for the CDR3: TGCGCCAGCAGCCCGACTAGCGGCCTAGATGAGCAGTTCTTC. This sequence encodes CASSPTSGLDEQFF.

The sample holds a few counts of this clonotype. The chain carries TRBV4-1 and TRBJ1-2; TRBD1 matches at 7 bases. CDR3 size: 15 residues. V was pared by 2 bases and J by 4 bases, with 7 bases of the junction left unmatched. Per the germline V gene, CDR1 is MGHRA and CDR2 is YSYEKL. The CDR3 DNA reads as TGCGCCAGCAGCCAACCGGGACAGACGGGCTATGGCTACACCTTC. Protein: CASSQPGQTGYGYTF.

This clonotype has more than one count but fewer than ten. This chain uses TRBV4-3 with TRBJ2-4; perhaps TRBD1 as D (6 bases). The V gene lost 3 bases and the J gene lost 8 bases, with 11 bases spanning the gap. The germline V gene has CDR1 LGHNA and CDR2 YSLEER. CDR3 length equals 13 residues. The CDR3 is CASSHSQGDIQYF. CDR3 DNA sequence: TGCGCCAGCAGCCACTCACAGGGCGACATTCAGTACTTC.